Each of the 32 T cell receptor beta chains below was sequenced from the same sample in a study of cytomegalovirus exposure and HLA in healthy donors. Primers included in the PCR were 60 Vbeta and 13 Jbeta primers. TCRdb's table, derived via immunoSEQ multiplex PCR, lists solely in-frame clones and lacks some. Among around 130,000 clones listed, around 83% were seen once. Sequencing used PBMCs. These receptors all come from a girl aged 2-15 years in good health and CMV-seronegative.

The chain has TRBV6-4 and TRBJ2-3; a weak D match, TRBD1 (5 bases). Germline CDR1 reads MRHNA; CDR2 reads SNTAGT. This CDR3 region has 15 residues. V lost 0 bases and J lost 1, with 8 bases in between. CDR3 amino acids: CASSDSVGGTDTQYF. CDR3 bases: TGTGCCAGCAGTGACTCGGTAGGGGGCACAGATACGCAGTATTTT.

The V call is TRBV28, the J call TRBJ1-5; D is possibly TRBD1 (5 bases). Between the trimmed V and J ends, which lost 5 bases and 2 bases, there was a span of 19 bases. Per the germline V gene, CDR1 is MDHEN and CDR2 is SYDVKM. The CDR3 extends over 17 amino acids. The CDR3 DNA is TGTGCCAGCAGTCTCCGGGGGGTTGTAATCGGCAATCAGCCCCAGCATTTT. The encoded protein is CASSLRGVVIGNQPQHF. Variable domain in full (rest from reference TRBV28 and TRBJ1-5): DVKVTQSSRYLVKRTGEKVFLECVQDMDHENMFWYRQDPGLGLRLIYFSYDVKMKEKGDIPEGYSVSREKKERFSLILESASTNQTSMYLCASSLRGVVIGNQPQHFGDGTRLSIL.

This clone was seen a few times. The chain recombines TRBV29-1 with TRBJ1-1, with D tentatively TRBD1 (5 bases). The CDR3 sequence is 14 residues long. Trimming left V 7 bases short and J 7 bases short, with 22 bases between. Germline CDR1 and CDR2: SQVTM and ANQGSEA. Here the CDR3 reads CSANAGGGLIEAFF. The CDR3, as DNA: TGCAGCGCAAACGCCGGGGGAGGGCTTATTGAAGCTTTCTTT.

The chain recombines TRBV5-1 with TRBJ2-5; TRBD2 matches at 13 bases. This CDR3 comprises 16 residues. With 3 bases clipped from V and 5 bases from J, the junction kept 7 bases outside the gene matches. Germline CDR1 is SGHRS and CDR2 is YFSETQ. The CDR3 here is CASSSTSGGARETQYF. In DNA, the CDR3 is TGCGCCAGCAGCTCAACTAGCGGGGGGGCCCGGGAGACCCAGTACTTC.

The gene calls are TRBV5-1 and TRBJ1-2; 7 bases are shared with TRBD1. This CDR3 is built from 15 residues. V lost 0 bases to trimming and J lost 4 bases; unmatched junction nucleotides: 6. Germline V gene sequence: CDR1 SGHRS, CDR2 YFSETQ. The CDR3 DNA reads TGCGCCAGCAGCTTGGTCCCAGGGGGGTCCTATGGCTACACCTTC. It yields the protein CASSLVPGGSYGYTF.

This clone was recorded once. This chain connects TRBV6-6 to TRBJ2-7, with 7 positions matching TRBD2. The V gene's germline CDR1 is MNHNY and CDR2 SVGAGI (reference sequence). The V and J ends lost 6 bases and 2 bases, in that order; junction bases with no gene match: 10. The CDR3 covers 15 residues. The CDR3 region has the DNA TGTGCCAGCAGATTTTTGGGGGAGGGCCCCTACGAGCAGTACTTC. Amino acids: CASRFLGEGPYEQYF.

The chain has TRBV14 and TRBJ1-2, with D tentatively TRBD1 (5 bases). The V gene lost 1 base and the J gene lost 6 bases, with 15 bases spanning the gap. The CDR3 loop spans 15 amino acids. Germline CDR1 SGHDN, CDR2 FVKESK. The CDR3 here is CASSQGVWGVNGYTF. In DNA, the CDR3 is TGTGCCAGCAGCCAAGGAGTTTGGGGGGTGAATGGCTACACCTTC.

The gene calls are TRBV11-2 and TRBJ2-1; 7 positions agree with TRBD2. This CDR3 contains 14 residues. V dropped 4 bases and J dropped 6; count of bases not matched to a gene: 6. From germline, CDR1 is SGHAT and CDR2 FQNNGV. For the CDR3, the DNA is TGTGCCAGCAGCTCACTGGAGCGGGGCAATGAGCAGTTCTTC. Protein product: CASSSLERGNEQFF.

This sequence joins TRBV29-1 and TRBJ1-2; D might be TRBD1 (6 bases). This CDR3 is 16 amino acids long. V was clipped by 4 bases and J by 5 bases, with 23 bases between them. CDR1 is SQVTM and CDR2 is ANQGSEA in the germline V gene. CDR3 sequence: CSVGFMGDRMGYGYTF. As DNA, the CDR3 is TGCAGCGTTGGCTTCATGGGTGACAGGATGGGTTATGGCTACACCTTC.

The chain is built from TRBV7-3 and TRBJ2-1, with TRBD2 matching over 10 bases. The trim removed 0 bases at V and 3 bases at J, leaving 8 bases unmatched. The germline gives CDR1 SGHTA, CDR2 FQGTGA. The CDR3 extends over 18 amino acids. CDR3 sequence: CASSLTGSSGSIYNEQFF. The CDR3 DNA is TGTGCCAGCAGCTTAACAGGGTCTAGCGGGAGTATCTACAATGAGCAGTTCTTC.

There are a few counts of this clone. The rearrangement links TRBV7-2 to TRBJ1-2, with D possibly TRBD1 on 5 matching bases. Trimming left V 3 bases short and J 2 bases short, with 13 bases between. CDR1 is SGHTA and CDR2 is FQGNSA in the germline V gene. The CDR3 contains 15 residues. As DNA, the CDR3 is TGTGCCAGCAGCTTTGGCCCGGGGGTAAACTATGGCTACACCTTC. It translates to CASSFGPGVNYGYTF.

The chain recombines TRBV15 with TRBJ2-5; 7 positions agree with TRBD1. Germline CDR1 is LNHNV and CDR2 is YYDKDF (reference sequence). The CDR3 length is 15 residues. The V gene end was trimmed by 0 bases and the J gene end by 2 bases; junction bases not matched to a gene: 3. CDR3 loop: CATSREGQPQETQYF. The CDR3, as DNA: TGTGCCACCAGCAGAGAGGGACAGCCACAAGAGACCCAGTACTTC.

This rearrangement joins TRBV6-6 to TRBJ2-5, with 8 bases identical to TRBD1. Germline assignment: CDR1 MNHNY and CDR2 SVGAGI (reference sequence). The V segment lost 11 bases and the J segment 3 bases; nucleotides outside the gene matches: 14. The length of the CDR3 is 15 residues. The CDR3 nucleotides read TGTGCCGCAATGGGGGCGGGACAGGCCAAAGAGACCCAGTACTTC. It is translated as CAAMGAGQAKETQYF.

J is TRBJ1-5 and V is TRBV5-8; D remains unclear. V lost 2 bases and J 4 bases, leaving 7 bases between the germline ends. The CDR3 loop spans 13 amino acids. Germline V CDR1 and CDR2: SGHTS, YDEGEE. CDR3 loop: CASSFRENQPQHF. The DNA of the CDR3 is TGTGCCAGCAGCTTCCGGGAGAATCAGCCCCAGCATTTT.

V is TRBV5-1 and J is TRBJ1-1; TRBD1 matches at 12 bases. V was pared by 8 bases and J by 4 bases, with 12 bases of the junction left unmatched. The CDR3 consists of 16 residues. Germline lookup yields CDR1 SGHRS and CDR2 YFSETQ. CDR3 protein: CASMTGTGGFGTEAFF. As DNA, the CDR3 is TGCGCCAGTATGACCGGGACAGGGGGCTTCGGCACTGAAGCTTTCTTT.

The CDR3 spells CASSLGVKGGRYTGELFF. In DNA form, the CDR3 reads TGTGCCAGCAGCTTGGGGGTGAAAGGGGGCAGATACACCGGGGAGCTGTTTTTT. This chain joins TRBV5-6 and TRBJ2-2; 7 positions match TRBD1. V lost 0 bases, J lost 3 bases, and 11 bases stayed unmatched. Per germline, CDR1 SGHDT and CDR2 YYEEEE. The CDR3 is made up of 18 amino acids.

The V gene is TRBV6-5, the J gene TRBJ2-6, with D possibly TRBD1 on 5 matching bases. V was shortened by 5 bases and J by 0 bases, with 8 bases between the two germline ends. CDR3 length: 15 residues. Germline V lookup: CDR1 MNHEY, CDR2 SVGAGI. CDR3 sequence reads: CASSARVSGANVLTF. The DNA for the CDR3 is TGTGCCAGCAGTGCCAGGGTCTCTGGGGCCAACGTCCTGACTTTC.

The rearrangement uses TRBV5-4 and TRBJ2-1, with 9 bases identical to TRBD2. The CDR3 is 16 amino acids. Germline V lookup: CDR1 SGHNT, CDR2 YYREEE (reference sequence). V trimming: 6 bases; J trimming: 0 bases; junction bases outside the gene matches: 7. The CDR3 spells CASIGAGGNSYNEQFF. CDR3 DNA sequence: TGTGCCAGCATCGGAGCGGGGGGAAACTCCTACAATGAGCAGTTCTTC.

The CDR3 sequence is CASSPSSASGAYEQFF. The DNA of the CDR3 is TGTGCCAGTAGCCCCTCATCGGCTAGCGGTGCGTATGAGCAGTTCTTC. The rearrangement links TRBV19 to TRBJ2-1; TRBD2 matches 7 bases. This CDR3 spans 16 amino acids. Germline V gene data show CDR1 as LNHDA and CDR2 as SQIVND (reference sequence). V lost 6 bases to trimming and J lost 8 bases; unmatched junction nucleotides: 16.

The chain joins TRBV7-9 to TRBJ2-1; 7 bases are a match to TRBD1. The CDR3 has 14 amino acids. V dropped 4 bases and J dropped 8; count of bases not matched to a gene: 8. Germline loops: CDR1 SEHNR, CDR2 FQNEAQ (reference sequence). The CDR3 coding sequence is TGTGCCAGCAGCTATCGAACAGGGGTCGATGAGCAGTTCTTC. This gives the protein CASSYRTGVDEQFF.

The chain carries TRBV30 and TRBJ1-4, with unresolved D. The germline CDR1 and CDR2 sequences are GTSNPN and SVGIG (reference sequence). CDR3 length equals 17 residues. V gave up 0 bases and J gave up 7 bases, with 21 bases separating them. The chain's CDR3 is CAWSVLPESQAGEKLFF. CDR3 nucleotide sequence: TGTGCCTGGAGTGTACTCCCCGAATCGCAGGCAGGTGAAAAACTGTTTTTT. Using reference TRBV30 and TRBJ1-4 for the parts outside the CDR3, the full variable domain is SQTIHQWPATLVQPVGSPLSLECTVEGTSNPNLYWYRQAAGRGLQLLFYSVGIGQISSEVPQNLSASRPQDRQFILSSKKLLLSDSGFYLCAWSVLPESQAGEKLFFGSGTQLSVL.

The V gene is TRBV27, the J gene TRBJ2-5; 14 positions match TRBD2. V trimming: 6 bases; J trimming: 1 base; junction bases outside the gene matches: 4. CDR3 length: 16 residues. CDR1 and CDR2 (germline): MNHEY, SMNVEV (reference sequence). The CDR3 coding sequence is TGTGCCAGCAGGCGGGGGACTAGCGGGGGCCAAGAGACCCAGTACTTC. It yields the protein CASRRGTSGGQETQYF.

This clone was seen a single time. The rearrangement uses TRBV14 and TRBJ1-1; 7 bases are shared with TRBD1. The CDR3 is made up of 16 amino acids. The J segment lost 6 bases and the V segment lost 3 bases, leaving 13 bases of the junction unmatched. Germline assignment: CDR1 SGHDN and CDR2 FVKESK. CDR3 nucleotide sequence: TGTGCCAGCAGCCAGGACGACAGGGAGGCACTGCCTGAAGCTTTCTTT. Its translation: CASSQDDREALPEAFF.

There are a few counts of this clone. The chain combines TRBV11-1 with TRBJ2-1, with 10 bases lining up with TRBD2. Germline V gene data show CDR1 as SGHAT and CDR2 as FQDESV (reference sequence). V was pared by 5 bases and J by 4 bases, with 8 bases of the junction left unmatched. CDR3 size: 16 residues. The CDR3 DNA reads as TGTGCCAGCAGCCGAGCGGGGGGGCAGACATACAATGAGCAGTTCTTC. This translates into CASSRAGGQTYNEQFF.

The rearrangement uses TRBV7-8 and TRBJ2-1; 9 bases match TRBD1. The CDR3 is 18 residues long. Germline loops: CDR1 SGHVS, CDR2 FQNEAQ. The junction had 9 bases not matched to a gene; V was cut back by 1 base and J by 2 bases. The CDR3, as DNA: TGTGCCAGCAGCTTAGGCGGGGCGGGACAGGGACCCTACAATGAGCAGTTCTTC. The encoded protein is CASSLGGAGQGPYNEQFF. Full variable domain (rest looked up from reference TRBV7-8 and TRBJ2-1): GAGVSQSPRYKVAKRGQDVALRCDPISGHVSLFWYQQALGQGPEFLTYFQNEAQLDKSGLPSDRFFAERPEGSVSTLKIQRTQQEDSAVYLCASSLGGAGQGPYNEQFFGPGTRLTVL.

There are a few counts of this clone. The genes are TRBV10-3 and TRBJ1-1; 7 positions match TRBD1. From germline, CDR1 is ENHRY and CDR2 SYGVKD. CDR3 length: 15 residues. The V gene end was trimmed by 6 bases and the J gene end by 6 bases; junction bases not matched to a gene: 13. The CDR3, as DNA: TGTGCCATCAGCGACAGGGCCCGGGTCGCCGCTGAAGCTTTCTTT. Its translation: CAISDRARVAAEAFF.

The rearrangement joins TRBV7-9 to TRBJ1-4; TRBD1 might be the D (5 bases). CDR3 length: 15 residues. The V gene lost 1 base and the J gene lost 4 bases, with 10 bases spanning the gap. Germline-derived CDR1 and CDR2 are SEHNR and FQNEAQ (reference sequence). Here the CDR3 DNA reads TGTGCCAGCAGCTTAGGTCGGGGGGTTAATGAAAAACTGTTTTTT. Translated: CASSLGRGVNEKLFF.

In DNA, the CDR3 is TGTGCCAGCCGCCCCGTGGAGGGGCGGGTGATGCGCTACACCTTC. Translated: CASRPVEGRVMRYTF. This chain links TRBV7-9 with TRBJ1-2; TRBD1 is a possible D gene (5 bases). This CDR3 is built from 15 residues. V gave up 8 bases and J gave up 9 bases, with 25 bases separating them. The germline V gene has CDR1 SEHNR and CDR2 FQNEAQ (reference sequence).

The chain employs TRBV27 and TRBJ2-1; 14 nucleotides match TRBD2. Germline CDR1 is MNHEY and CDR2 is SMNVEV (reference sequence). J gave up 7 bases and V 7 bases, and 12 bases lay outside the gene matches. CDR3 length: 17 residues. The CDR3 reads CASKSIAGLAGVNEQFF. Here the CDR3 DNA reads TGTGCCAGCAAAAGCATTGCGGGACTAGCGGGAGTAAATGAGCAGTTCTTC.

The chain links TRBV7-8 to TRBJ2-7, with D perhaps matching TRBD1 (6 bases). Trimming removed 5 bases at V and 1 base at J, with 12 bases between. CDR1 and CDR2 from the germline V gene are SGHVS and FQNEAQ. There are 14 residues in the CDR3. This CDR3 reads CASSLRTASYEQYF. Written as DNA, the CDR3 is TGTGCCAGCAGCCTCAGGACAGCTTCCTACGAGCAGTACTTC.

This clone was counted between two and nine times. This chain uses TRBV6-5 with TRBJ1-1, with D perhaps matching TRBD1 (5 bases). CDR1 and CDR2 from the germline V gene are MNHEY and SVGAGI. The CDR3 loop spans 14 amino acids. Trimming shortened V by 8 bases and J by 8 bases, and 21 bases separated the two germline ends. The CDR3 here is CASASGRTLGEAFF. Here the CDR3 DNA reads TGTGCCAGCGCTTCAGGGCGGACACTGGGGGAAGCTTTCTTT.

The chain combines TRBV11-3 with TRBJ2-3; D gene unclear. This CDR3 has 14 amino acids. Germline values: CDR1 SGHNT, CDR2 YENEEA. V shed 1 base and J shed 4 bases, with 9 bases lying between them. The CDR3 here is CASSLAERPDTQYF. The CDR3 DNA reads TGTGCCAGCAGCTTAGCGGAGAGGCCAGATACGCAGTATTTT. The whole variable domain, filled in from reference TRBV11-3 and TRBJ2-3, reads EAGVVQSPRYKIIEKKQPVAFWCNPISGHNTLYWYLQNLGQGPELLIRYENEEAVDDSQLPKDRFSAERLKGVDSTLKIQPAELGDSAVYLCASSLAERPDTQYFGPGTRLTVL.